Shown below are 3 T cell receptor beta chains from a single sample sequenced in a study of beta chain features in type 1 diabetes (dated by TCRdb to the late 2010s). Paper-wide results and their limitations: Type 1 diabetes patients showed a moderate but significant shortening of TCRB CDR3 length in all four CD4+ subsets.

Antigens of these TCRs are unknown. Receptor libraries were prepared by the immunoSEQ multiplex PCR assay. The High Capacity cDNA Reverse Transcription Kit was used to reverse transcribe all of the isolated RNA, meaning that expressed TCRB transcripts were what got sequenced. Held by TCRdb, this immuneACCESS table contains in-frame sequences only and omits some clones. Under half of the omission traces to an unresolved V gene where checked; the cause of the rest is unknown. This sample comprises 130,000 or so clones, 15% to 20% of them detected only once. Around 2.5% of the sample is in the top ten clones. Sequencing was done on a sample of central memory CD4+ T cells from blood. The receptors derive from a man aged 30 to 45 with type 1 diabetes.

CDR3 residues: CASSPRAGGADEQFF. CDR3 coding DNA: TGTGCCAGCTCACCGAGGGCAGGGGGCGCGGATGAGCAGTTCTTC. V usage is TRBV18 and J usage is TRBJ2-1, with 8 bases aligning to TRBD1. The CDR3 runs 15 residues. Per germline, CDR1 KGHSH and CDR2 LQKENI. V trimming: 3 bases; J trimming: 8 bases; junction bases outside the gene matches: 9.

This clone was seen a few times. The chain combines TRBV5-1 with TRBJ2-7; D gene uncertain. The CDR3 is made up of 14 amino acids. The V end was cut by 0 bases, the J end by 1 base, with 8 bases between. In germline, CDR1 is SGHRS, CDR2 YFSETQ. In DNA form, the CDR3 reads TGCGCCAGCAGCTTGGCCACCGGATCCTACGAGCAGTACTTC. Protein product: CASSLATGSYEQYF.

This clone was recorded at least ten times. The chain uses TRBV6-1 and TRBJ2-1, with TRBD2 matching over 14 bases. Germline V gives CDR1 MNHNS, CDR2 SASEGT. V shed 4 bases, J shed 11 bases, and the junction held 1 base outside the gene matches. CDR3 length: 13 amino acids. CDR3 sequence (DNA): TGTGCCAGCAGTGGACTAGCGGGGGGGCAGCAGTTCTTC. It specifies CASSGLAGGQQFF.